The clone carrying this TCR beta chain was detected only a few times. Sorting recovered naive CD8 T cells on a CD8+CD4-CCR7+CD45RA+ profile. The data stem from a study of molecular identifiers for immune sequencing clone quantification. In preparing bulk TCR libraries, previously described methods and listed TCR primers were used. TCRdb ran MiXCR on the PCR reads and lists one entry per CDR3 protein. The sample carries 400,000 to 600,000 distinct CDR3 sequences, 25% recorded once. There are 16 residues in the CDR3. Trimming stripped 4 bases from V and 3 bases from J, with 16 bases between. Germline lookup yields CDR1 SGHRS and CDR2 YFSETQ.

The sequencing input was naive CD8+ T cells from blood, with Jurkat cell RNA spiked in. Subset defined: FACS-sorted CD8+CD4-CCR7+CD45RA+ naive T cells. The chain combines TRBV5-1 with TRBJ2-2; D possibly uses TRBD1 or TRBD2 (5 bases each). The source is a human donor in good health. Some libraries in this study had Jurkat cell RNA spiked in. The CDR3 here is CASSPLMGRDTGELFF. In DNA form, the CDR3 reads TGCGCCAGCAGCCCACTCATGGGGCGGGACACCGGGGAGCTGTTTTTT.